These 32 T cell receptor beta chains share one sample of origin, sequenced in a study of CD8+ T cells in alopecia areata. RNA was isolated and reverse transcribed to cDNA, the sequencing template. Profiled with immunoSEQ multiplex PCR; TCRdb holds only in-frame clones, not every one. Of around 97,000 clones in the sample, 55% were seen once. Sequenced input: CD4+ T cells sorted from blood. These receptors were obtained from a human donor in good health.

The rearrangement joins TRBV19 to TRBJ1-1; TRBD1 matches at 7 bases. After removal of 8 bases from V and 1 base from J, the junction contained 4 bases not matched to a gene. The germline CDR1 and CDR2 sequences are LNHDA and SQIVND (reference sequence). CDR3 length: 13 residues. Here the CDR3 DNA reads TGTGCCAGTGCCTGGACAGGGAACACTGAAGCTTTCTTT. Its translation: CASAWTGNTEAFF.

The chain carries TRBV30 and TRBJ2-2; D is undetermined. The CDR3 has 13 amino acids. CDR1 is GTSNPN, CDR2 SVGIG, per germline (reference sequence). Trimming stripped 2 bases from V and 8 bases from J, with 12 bases between. CDR3 sequence reads: CAWSPRPGGELFF. DNA for the CDR3: TGTGCCTGGAGTCCCCGTCCCGGGGGGGAGCTGTTTTTT.

This clone was found a few times. The V and J genes are TRBV4-1 and TRBJ2-1; 9 bases agree with TRBD2. The CDR3 consists of 15 residues. Germline V gene sequence: CDR1 MGHRA, CDR2 YSYEKL. The junction had 6 bases not matched to a gene; V was cut back by 4 bases and J by 5 bases. DNA of the CDR3: TGCGCCAGCAGCCGGCTAGCGGGACTCAACAATGAGCAGTTCTTC. Residues: CASSRLAGLNNEQFF.

The chain carries TRBV30 and TRBJ2-1; D is ambiguous. V dropped 3 bases and J dropped 13 bases, with 13 bases sitting between them. CDR3 length equals 11 residues. CDR1 GTSNPN and CDR2 SVGIG come from the germline V gene (reference sequence). In DNA form, the CDR3 reads TGTGCCTGGAGCGAACAGACCTTTCAGTTCTTC. Translation: CAWSEQTFQFF.

V is TRBV5-6 and J is TRBJ2-7; 11 bases map to TRBD1. CDR3 length equals 15 residues. CDR1 is SGHDT and CDR2 is YYEEEE in the germline V gene. Trimming at V came to 1 base and at J to 6 bases, leaving 6 bases not matched to a gene. The CDR3, as DNA: TGTGCCAGCAGCTTGATCCCCGGGACAGGGGGCGAGCAGTACTTC. Amino acid sequence: CASSLIPGTGGEQYF.

This clone was counted at least ten times. Other DNA sequences in the sample encode the same CDR3. This chain uses TRBV7-2 with TRBJ2-1, with D perhaps matching TRBD2 (7 bases). The length of the CDR3 is 14 residues. V was cut by 0 bases and J by 6 bases, with 9 bases left in between. Germline V lookup: CDR1 SGHTA, CDR2 FQGNSA. In nucleotides, the CDR3 is TGTGCCAGCAGCTTAGCGGGGGGGCCCAATGAGCAGTTCTTC. This codes for CASSLAGGPNEQFF.

V gene TRBV4-3 combines with J gene TRBJ1-2; D remains unclear. Germline V gives CDR1 LGHNA, CDR2 YSLEER. This CDR3 comprises 14 residues. The V end lost 3 bases, the J end lost 4 bases, and 12 bases lay between the germline ends. Here the CDR3 DNA reads TGCGCCAGCAGCCACTGGAAGGAGCCCTATGGCTACACCTTC. Its protein is CASSHWKEPYGYTF.

V is TRBV23-1 and J is TRBJ1-1; no clear D gene. TRBV23-1 is assigned to the ORF class and has an uncertain function. Trimming pared 7 bases from V and 2 bases from J, leaving 20 bases between. CDR3 size: 16 residues. This CDR3 is CASTWTVLLVNTEAFF. In nucleotides, the CDR3 is TGCGCCAGCACCTGGACGGTCCTCCTCGTTAACACTGAAGCTTTCTTT.

The rearrangement links TRBV4-2 to TRBJ2-1, with 13 bases matching TRBD2. Trimming removed 4 bases from V and 7 bases from J; junction bases left unmatched: 7. This CDR3 is built from 16 residues. From germline, CDR1 is LGHNA and CDR2 YNFKEQ. CDR3: CASSRSGTSGANEQFF. The CDR3 DNA is TGTGCCAGCAGCCGATCCGGGACTAGCGGGGCGAATGAGCAGTTCTTC.

A remark on this clone: The same CDR3 is also encoded by other DNA sequences in this sample. This chain links TRBV7-2 with TRBJ2-7; 8 bases align to TRBD1. This CDR3 spans 14 amino acids. Trimming took 5 bases from V and 4 from J; bases not matched to a gene: 7. Germline V gives CDR1 SGHTA, CDR2 FQGNSA. DNA of the CDR3: TGTGCCAGCAGCCCGGACAGGGATAGGTACGAGCAGTACTTC. This encodes CASSPDRDRYEQYF.

The rearrangement links TRBV20-1 to TRBJ1-1; D is uncertain. Between the trimmed V and J ends, which lost 2 bases and 10 bases, there was a span of 8 bases. The CDR3 extends over 10 amino acids. Germline loops: CDR1 DFQATT, CDR2 SNEGSKA (reference sequence). For the CDR3, the DNA is TGCAGTGCTAGAATGGGAGGAGCTTTCTTT. Amino acids: CSARMGGAFF.

The rearrangement links TRBV29-1 to TRBJ1-2; maybe TRBD1 (6 bases). The V gene lost 6 bases and the J gene lost 2 bases, with 22 bases spanning the gap. The CDR3 is made up of 16 amino acids. Per the germline V gene, CDR1 is SQVTM and CDR2 is ANQGSEA. The CDR3 sequence is CSVRAYPGARNYGYTF. Written as DNA, the CDR3 is TGCAGCGTCCGGGCCTACCCAGGGGCAAGGAACTATGGCTACACCTTC.

This chain connects TRBV10-3 to TRBJ2-7; 8 bases match TRBD1. The trim removed 5 bases at V and 7 bases at J, leaving 4 bases unmatched. The CDR3 spans 12 residues. Per the germline V gene, CDR1 is ENHRY and CDR2 is SYGVKD. CDR3 residues: CAISRTGMEQYF. CDR3 nucleotide sequence: TGTGCCATCAGTAGGACAGGGATGGAGCAGTACTTC.

This clone was counted a few times. The V and J genes are TRBV5-1 and TRBJ2-5; D might be TRBD1 (7 bases). Germline CDR1 SGHRS, CDR2 YFSETQ. The CDR3 has 13 amino acids. The ends were cut back, 4 bases at V and 4 bases at J, with 11 bases in the middle. This CDR3 reads CASSGGTVETQYF. In DNA, the CDR3 is TGCGCCAGCAGCGGCGGGACAGTAGAGACCCAGTACTTC.

Here the CDR3 reads CSVEAGGNEKLFF. The CDR3 bases are TGCAGCGTTGAAGCAGGGGGGAATGAAAAACTGTTTTTT. The chain uses TRBV29-1 and TRBJ1-4, with TRBD1 identical over 7 bases. The V gene end was trimmed by 1 base and the J gene end by 5 bases; junction bases not matched to a gene: 1. CDR3 size: 13 residues. Germline values: CDR1 SQVTM, CDR2 ANQGSEA. Full variable domain (outside the CDR3, taken from reference TRBV29-1 and TRBJ1-4): SAVISQKPSRDICQRGTSLTIQCQVDSQVTMMFWYRQQPGQSLTLIATANQGSEATYESGFVIDKFPISRPNLTFSTLTVSNMSPEDSSIYLCSVEAGGNEKLFFGSGTQLSVL.

The V gene is TRBV4-2, the J gene TRBJ2-1, with D possibly matching TRBD2 (5 bases). The CDR3 has 15 amino acids. The germline V and J ends were trimmed by 1 base and 6 bases, with 13 bases remaining between them. Germline V gene lookup returns CDR1 LGHNA and CDR2 YNFKEQ. The CDR3 region is CASSQVTKGTNEQFF. CDR3 bases: TGTGCCAGCAGCCAAGTGACTAAGGGAACCAATGAGCAGTTCTTC.

This clone was seen a handful of times. The chain has TRBV29-1 and TRBJ2-3, with a possible D match to TRBD2 (5 bases). Per germline, CDR1 SQVTM and CDR2 ANQGSEA. CDR3 length: 16 residues. V lost 3 bases and J lost 2, with 18 bases in between. The CDR3 region is CSVDFGGGFFTDTQYF. The CDR3 DNA reads as TGCAGCGTTGACTTCGGAGGAGGATTCTTCACAGATACGCAGTATTTT.

The chain has TRBV5-1 and TRBJ2-7; 14 nucleotides line up with TRBD2. V shed 7 bases, J shed 1 base, and the junction held 1 base outside the gene matches. Germline-derived CDR1 and CDR2 are SGHRS and YFSETQ. The CDR3 consists of 14 residues. The CDR3 bases are TGCGCCAGCGGACTAGCGGGGGGATCCTACGAGCAGTACTTC. Protein: CASGLAGGSYEQYF. The complete variable domain, with remaining parts taken from reference TRBV5-1 and TRBJ2-7, reads KAGVTQTPRYLIKTRGQQVTLSCSPISGHRSVSWYQQTPGQGLQFLFEYFSETQRNKGNFPGRFSGRQFSNSRSEMNVSTLELGDSALYLCASGLAGGSYEQYFGPGTRLTVT.

This chain joins TRBV29-1 and TRBJ2-2; D possibly corresponds to TRBD2 (5 bases). The ends were cut back, 6 bases at V and 0 bases at J, with 11 bases in the middle. CDR1 is SQVTM, CDR2 ANQGSEA, per germline. This CDR3 is built from 14 residues. Here the CDR3 reads CSVRTDSNTGELFF. As DNA, the CDR3 is TGCAGCGTCAGGACGGACTCGAACACCGGGGAGCTGTTTTTT.

The genes are TRBV9 and TRBJ1-6; D unresolved. The CDR3 sequence is 14 residues long. Germline V lookup: CDR1 SGDLS, CDR2 YYNGEE. Trimming cost V 0 bases and J 7 bases, with 8 bases left between them. The CDR3 DNA sequence: TGTGCCAGCAGCGTAGTGGTCGGGAATTCACCCCTCCACTTT. Translation: CASSVVVGNSPLHF.

V is TRBV29-1 and J is TRBJ1-1, with D tentatively TRBD1 (5 bases). The CDR3 runs to 14 residues. V shed 4 bases and J shed 5 bases, with 17 bases lying between them. Germline CDR1 and CDR2: SQVTM and ANQGSEA. CDR3 nucleotides: TGCAGCGTTGGGGGCATGGGAGGTGTTACTGAAGCTTTCTTT. It is translated as CSVGGMGGVTEAFF.

This CDR3 is CASSLFGVNTEAFF. The CDR3 DNA is TGTGCCAGCAGCTTGTTCGGGGTGAACACTGAAGCTTTCTTT. The chain couples TRBV5-6 to TRBJ1-1; D gene ambiguous. V shed 1 base and J shed 0 bases, with 7 bases lying between them. The CDR3 totals 14 residues. Germline V lookup: CDR1 SGHDT, CDR2 YYEEEE.

The chain has TRBV9 and TRBJ2-3; D gene ambiguous. CDR3 length equals 16 residues. The germline V gene encodes CDR1 SGDLS and CDR2 YYNGEE. The germline V and J ends were trimmed by 0 bases and 1 base, with 12 bases remaining between them. The CDR3 nucleotides are TGTGCCAGCAGCGTAGGGCACACCCTGGGCACAGATACGCAGTATTTT. It specifies CASSVGHTLGTDTQYF.

The chain has TRBV29-1 and TRBJ1-4; the D gene is possibly TRBD1 (5 bases). Per germline, CDR1 SQVTM and CDR2 ANQGSEA. There are 13 residues in the CDR3. V was cut by 7 bases and J by 7 bases, with 16 bases left in between. As DNA, the CDR3 is TGCAGCGCCTCGGTGGGGCCGAGTGAAAAACTGTTTTTT. This codes for CSASVGPSEKLFF.

J is TRBJ2-3 and V is TRBV5-1; D is unclear. In germline, CDR1 is SGHRS, CDR2 YFSETQ. Trimming took off 0 bases at V and 10 bases at J, with 15 bases between the two ends. This CDR3 has 14 residues. The CDR3 coding sequence is TGCGCCAGCAGCTTGGAGGGCCCCCATGCGGCGCAGTATTTT. It translates to CASSLEGPHAAQYF.

With respect to this clone: A read error may account for a junction end that differs from germline. The chain combines TRBV7-7 with TRBJ2-1; TRBD1 agrees at 10 bases. The CDR3 runs to 15 residues. Germline CDR1 and CDR2: SSHAT and FNYEAQ (reference sequence). The CDR3 protein is CASSADRGSYNEQFF. The CDR3 nucleotides read TGTGCTAGCAGCGCGGACAGGGGGTCCTACAATGAGCAGTTCTTC.

V and J are TRBV7-6 and TRBJ2-5; D is perhaps TRBD1 or TRBD2 (5 bases each). There are 13 residues in the CDR3. Per the germline V gene, CDR1 is SGHVS and CDR2 is FNYEAQ. The V end was cut by 9 bases, the J end by 3 bases, with 14 bases between. The CDR3 sequence: CASSRGAEETQYF. DNA of the CDR3: TGTGCCAGTAGTCGAGGGGCGGAAGAGACCCAGTACTTC. Supplemented by reference TRBV7-6 and TRBJ2-5, the full variable domain reads GAGVSQSPRYKVTKRGQDVALRCDPISGHVSLYWYRQALGQGPEFLTYFNYEAQQDKSGLPNDRFSAERPEGSISTLTIQRTEQRDSAMYRCASSRGAEETQYFGPGTRLLVL.

CDR3 sequence (DNA): TGTGCCAGCAGTTCCCCTCTCGGGACCGCCAAGAAGGACACTGAAGCTTTCTTT. Amino acid sequence: CASSSPLGTAKKDTEAFF. The chain is built from TRBV2 and TRBJ1-1; tentatively, D is TRBD1 (5 bases). The CDR3 has 18 amino acids. CDR1 is SNHLY, CDR2 FYNNEI, per germline. The germline V and J ends were trimmed by 5 bases and 3 bases, with 25 bases remaining between them.

CDR3: CSAADPTYEQYF. DNA for the CDR3: TGCAGCGCCGCTGACCCTACCTACGAGCAGTACTTC. V and J are TRBV29-1 and TRBJ2-7; the D is unclear. Germline assignment: CDR1 SQVTM and CDR2 ANQGSEA. V was trimmed by 7 bases and J by 2 bases, leaving 12 bases between them. This CDR3 is 12 amino acids long.

V usage is TRBV30 and J usage is TRBJ1-1; D perhaps matches TRBD1 (5 bases). The CDR3 length is 16 residues. Trimming removed 3 bases at V and 4 bases at J, with 21 bases between. The germline CDR1 and CDR2 sequences are GTSNPN and SVGIG (reference sequence). The CDR3 region has the DNA TGTGCCTGGAGGGCCCGGGGCCTCCCCGCCGGCACTGAAGCTTTCTTT. It encodes CAWRARGLPAGTEAFF.

This sequence joins TRBV6-4 and TRBJ1-1, with D maybe TRBD1 (5 bases). This CDR3 has 14 amino acids. Trimming removed 6 bases from V and 4 bases from J, with 15 bases in between. Germline CDR1 is MRHNA and CDR2 is SNTAGT. In DNA form, the CDR3 reads TGTGCCAGCAGAATGGAGCAGGGTAGCACTGAAGCTTTCTTT. It specifies CASRMEQGSTEAFF.

This chain links TRBV19 with TRBJ2-3; D is unresolved. Germline V gene sequence: CDR1 LNHDA, CDR2 SQIVND (reference sequence). The CDR3 runs 14 residues. Deletions cut 3 bases from V and 0 bases from J, with 7 bases between. CDR3 in amino acids: CASSMVSSTDTQYF. In DNA form, the CDR3 reads TGTGCCAGTAGTATGGTCAGCAGCACAGATACGCAGTATTTT.